These T cell receptor beta chains were read from a single sample in a study of CD8 T cells in Susac syndrome. Using its own MiXCR run on the immunoSEQ multiplex PCR reads, TCRdb lists one record per CDR3 protein. This sample yields roughly 150,000 distinct CDR3 sequences, of which about 92% are seen a single time; roughly 0.08% belongs to the top ten. The sample taken for sequencing was CD4+ T cells from PBMCs. The receptors originated from a human donor in good health. Both conserved end residues are part of each CDR3. The D gene is left open where the match is weak. Not every row has a clone size; where given, it reads once, few, many or a size class.

>TRBJ2-2|TRBV29-1|NA|NA
CSVERGRGTGELFF
TGCAGCGTTGAGCGGGGAAGGGGCACCGGGGAGCTGTTTTTT
>TRBJ1-2|TRBV6-5|NA|NA
CASSYNLRDAYGYTF
TGTGCCAGCAGTTACAATTTAAGGGATGCGTATGGCTACACCTTC
>TRBJ2-5|TRBV6-1|NA|NA
CASTPRRGSQETQYF
TGTGCCAGCACCCCCAGGAGGGGGAGTCAAGAGACCCAGTACTTC
>TRBJ1-5|TRBV29-1|NA|NA
CSAQGRNQPQHF
TGCAGCGCCCAAGGGAGAAATCAGCCCCAGCATTTT
>TRBJ2-5|TRBV20-1|once|NA
CSAVPGETQYF
TGCAGTGCGGTACCCGGGGAGACCCAGTACTTC
>TRBJ2-7|TRBV7-8|once|NA
CASSRTETSTEQYF
TGTGCCAGCAGCCGGACGGAAACTAGCACCGAGCAGTACTTC
>TRBJ2-7|TRBV5-8|NA|TRBD1
CASGGQATYEQYF
TGTGCCAGCGGGGGACAGGCGACCTACGAGCAGTACTTC
>TRBJ2-7|TRBV18|NA|TRBD1
CASSPRGGTGYTEQYF
TGTGCCAGCTCACCAAGGGGAGGGACAGGGTATACCGAGCAGTACTTC
>TRBJ1-3|TRBV6-2/TRBV6-3|NA|TRBD1
CASSYYLDRGSSGNTIYF
TGTGCCAGCAGTTACTACCTGGACAGGGGGTCCTCTGGAAACACCATATATTTT
>TRBJ2-5|TRBV30|NA|NA
CAWSARGGHETQYF
TGTGCCTGGAGTGCCAGGGGCGGCCATGAGACCCAGTACTTC
>TRBJ1-1|TRBV18|few|NA
CASSPDRYTEAFF
TGTGCCAGCTCACCCGACCGCTACACTGAAGCTTTCTTT
>TRBJ1-5|TRBV6-5|NA|NA
CASRRDIDQPQHF
TGTGCCAGCAGACGGGACATCGATCAGCCCCAGCATTTT
>TRBJ1-5|TRBV18|NA|NA
CASSPRDDQPQHF
TGTGCCAGCTCACCCCGGGACGATCAGCCCCAGCATTTT
>TRBJ2-7|TRBV6-5|NA|TRBD1
CASKGTGAFYEQYF
TGTGCCAGCAAAGGGACAGGGGCGTTTTACGAGCAGTACTTC
>TRBJ2-6|TRBV28|NA|NA
CASTLGGSGANVLTF
TGTGCCAGCACCCTCGGTGGATCTGGGGCCAACGTCCTGACTTTC
>TRBJ1-1|TRBV29-1|NA|NA
CSASGWDTEAFF
TGCAGCGCAAGTGGGTGGGACACTGAAGCTTTCTTT
>TRBJ2-5|TRBV6-1|NA|NA
CASRGDRETQYF
TGTGCCAGCAGAGGGGACCGAGAGACCCAGTACTTC
>TRBJ2-5|TRBV5-6|NA|TRBD2
CASIVAAGGSQYF
TGTGCCAGCATCGTAGCGGCGGGGGGGTCCCAGTACTTC
>TRBJ2-2|TRBV11-1|NA|NA
CASSLGPVAELFF
TGTGCCAGCAGCTTAGGACCTGTCGCGGAGCTGTTTTTT
>TRBJ2-7|TRBV5-1|NA|NA
CASSLAGTGYYEQYF
TGCGCCAGCAGCTTGGCGGGGACGGGGTACTACGAGCAGTACTTC
>TRBJ1-1|TRBV27|NA|TRBD1
CASSRDRGGTEAFF
TGTGCCAGCAGTCGGGACAGGGGAGGGACTGAAGCTTTCTTT
>TRBJ1-2|TRBV6-6|NA|NA
CASRGDGNYGYTF
TGTGCCAGCAGGGGGGACGGTAACTATGGCTACACCTTC
>TRBJ2-3|TRBV29-1|NA|NA
CSVGFRAIGTDTQYF
TGCAGCGTGGGTTTTAGAGCCATTGGCACAGATACGCAGTATTTT
>TRBJ2-5|TRBV5-6|NA|NA
CASSVRNQETQYF
TGTGCCAGCAGCGTCCGGAATCAAGAGACCCAGTACTTC
>TRBJ2-5|TRBV10-3|NA|NA
CAISVDSGSQYF
TGTGCCATCAGTGTAGATTCGGGTTCCCAGTACTTC
>TRBJ2-2|TRBV3-1|NA|NA
CASSPPLGELFF
TGTGCCAGCAGCCCCCCCCTGGGGGAGCTGTTTTTT
>TRBJ2-1|TRBV3-1|NA|NA
CASSQGEGSYNEQFF
TGTGCCAGCAGCCAGGGTGAAGGGTCCTACAATGAGCAGTTCTTC
>TRBJ2-5|TRBV6-6|NA|NA
CASSLPPQGRIETQYF
TGTGCCAGCAGTCTTCCTCCTCAGGGAAGGATAGAGACCCAGTACTTC
>TRBJ2-1|TRBV5-5|NA|NA
CASSLGSALYNEQFF
TGTGCCAGCAGCTTGGGGTCAGCGCTTTACAATGAGCAGTTCTTC